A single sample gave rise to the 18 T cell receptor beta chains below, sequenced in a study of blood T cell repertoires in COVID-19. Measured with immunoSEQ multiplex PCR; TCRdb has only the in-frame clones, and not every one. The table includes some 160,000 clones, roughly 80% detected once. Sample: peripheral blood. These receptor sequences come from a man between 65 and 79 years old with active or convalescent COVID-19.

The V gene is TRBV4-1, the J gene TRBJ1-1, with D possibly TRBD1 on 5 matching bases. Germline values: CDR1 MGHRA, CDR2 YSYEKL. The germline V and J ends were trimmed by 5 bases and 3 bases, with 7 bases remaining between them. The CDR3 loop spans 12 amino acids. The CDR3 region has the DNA TGCGCCAGCAGCGGGGGGTACACTGAAGCTTTCTTT. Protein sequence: CASSGGYTEAFF.

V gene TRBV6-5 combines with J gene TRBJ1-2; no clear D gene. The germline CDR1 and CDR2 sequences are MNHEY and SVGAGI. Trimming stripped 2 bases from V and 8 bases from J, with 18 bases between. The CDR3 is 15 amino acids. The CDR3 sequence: CASSYDFSNVEGYTF. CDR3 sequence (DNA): TGTGCCAGCAGTTACGACTTCTCGAATGTTGAAGGCTACACCTTC.

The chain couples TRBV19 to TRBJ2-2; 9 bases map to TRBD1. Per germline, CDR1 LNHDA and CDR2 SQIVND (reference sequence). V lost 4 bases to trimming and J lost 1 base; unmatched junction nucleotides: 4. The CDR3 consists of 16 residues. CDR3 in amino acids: CASSNRGQGNTGELFF. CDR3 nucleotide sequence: TGTGCCAGTAGTAACAGGGGGCAAGGGAACACCGGGGAGCTGTTTTTT.

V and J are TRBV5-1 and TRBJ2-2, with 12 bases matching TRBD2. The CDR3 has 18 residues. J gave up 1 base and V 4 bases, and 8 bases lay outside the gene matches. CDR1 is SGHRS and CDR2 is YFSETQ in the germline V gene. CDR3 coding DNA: TGCGCCAGCAGCACGGGACTAGCGGGCCAGGGGAACACCGGGGAGCTGTTTTTT. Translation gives CASSTGLAGQGNTGELFF.

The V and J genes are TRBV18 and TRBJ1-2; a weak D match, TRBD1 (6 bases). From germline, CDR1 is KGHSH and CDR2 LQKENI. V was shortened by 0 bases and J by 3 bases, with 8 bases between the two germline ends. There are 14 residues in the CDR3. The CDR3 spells CASSPPGADYGYTF. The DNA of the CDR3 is TGTGCCAGCTCACCACCGGGGGCTGACTATGGCTACACCTTC.

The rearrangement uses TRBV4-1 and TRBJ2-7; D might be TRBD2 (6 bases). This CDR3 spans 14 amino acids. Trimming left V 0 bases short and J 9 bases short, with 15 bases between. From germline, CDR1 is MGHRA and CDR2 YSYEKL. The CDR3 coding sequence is TGCGCCAGCAGCCAAGAAGGAGCCAGGGAGGTGCAGTACTTC. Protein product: CASSQEGAREVQYF.

The CDR3 sequence: CASSPPGQGGRNEQFF. The CDR3 DNA follows: TGTGCCAGCTCACCTCCCGGACAGGGAGGACGCAATGAGCAGTTCTTC. The chain combines TRBV18 with TRBJ2-1; 8 bases match TRBD1. The CDR3 length is 16 residues. The germline V gene encodes CDR1 KGHSH and CDR2 LQKENI. V dropped 3 bases and J dropped 6; count of bases not matched to a gene: 10.

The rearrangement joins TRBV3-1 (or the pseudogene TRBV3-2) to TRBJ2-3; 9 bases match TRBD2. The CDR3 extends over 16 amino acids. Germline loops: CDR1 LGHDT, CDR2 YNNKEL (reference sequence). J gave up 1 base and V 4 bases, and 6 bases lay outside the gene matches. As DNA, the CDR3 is TGTGCCAGCAGCCCAGAGCGGGGGGCCCGCACAGATACGCAGTATTTT. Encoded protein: CASSPERGARTDTQYF.

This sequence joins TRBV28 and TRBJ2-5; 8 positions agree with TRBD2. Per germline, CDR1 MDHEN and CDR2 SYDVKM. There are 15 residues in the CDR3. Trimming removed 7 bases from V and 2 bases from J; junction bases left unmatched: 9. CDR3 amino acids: CASISIRGGQETQYF. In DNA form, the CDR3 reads TGTGCCAGCATCTCCATCCGGGGGGGACAAGAGACCCAGTACTTC.

In DNA, the CDR3 is TGCGCCAGCAGCTTGGATAGCGGGTATAGCACAGATACGCAGTATTTT. Protein sequence: CASSLDSGYSTDTQYF. V is TRBV5-1 and J is TRBJ2-3; TRBD2 matches at 7 bases. V dropped 0 bases and J dropped 0; count of bases not matched to a gene: 4. The germline CDR1 and CDR2 sequences are SGHRS and YFSETQ. The CDR3 length is 16 residues. Supplemented by reference TRBV5-1 and TRBJ2-3, the full variable domain reads KAGVTQTPRYLIKTRGQQVTLSCSPISGHRSVSWYQQTPGQGLQFLFEYFSETQRNKGNFPGRFSGRQFSNSRSEMNVSTLELGDSALYLCASSLDSGYSTDTQYFGPGTRLTVL.

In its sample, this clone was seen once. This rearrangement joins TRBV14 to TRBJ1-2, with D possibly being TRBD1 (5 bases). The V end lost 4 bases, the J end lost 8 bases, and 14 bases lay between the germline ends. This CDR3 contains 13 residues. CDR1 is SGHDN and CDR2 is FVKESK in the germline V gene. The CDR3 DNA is TGTGCCAGCAGCCGGATCGGACAACAAGGCTACACCTTC. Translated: CASSRIGQQGYTF.

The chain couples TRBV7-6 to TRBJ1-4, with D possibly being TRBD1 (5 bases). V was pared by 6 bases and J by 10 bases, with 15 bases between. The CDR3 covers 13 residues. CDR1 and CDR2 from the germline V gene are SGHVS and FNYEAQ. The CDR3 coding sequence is TGTGCCAGCAGACAGACTTCCGGGGGAAAACTGTTTTTT. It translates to CASRQTSGGKLFF.

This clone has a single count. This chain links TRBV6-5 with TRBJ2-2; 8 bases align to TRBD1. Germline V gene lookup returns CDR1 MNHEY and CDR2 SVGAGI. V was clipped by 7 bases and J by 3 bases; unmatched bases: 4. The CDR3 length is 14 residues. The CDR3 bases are TGTGCCAGCACCATGACAGGGGACACCGGGGAGCTGTTTTTT. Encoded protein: CASTMTGDTGELFF.

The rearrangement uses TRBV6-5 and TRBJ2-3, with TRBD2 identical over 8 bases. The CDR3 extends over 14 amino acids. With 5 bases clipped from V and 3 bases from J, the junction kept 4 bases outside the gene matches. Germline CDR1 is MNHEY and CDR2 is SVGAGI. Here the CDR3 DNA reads TGTGCCAGCAGTCTTGGACTAGCTACAGATACGCAGTATTTT. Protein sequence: CASSLGLATDTQYF.

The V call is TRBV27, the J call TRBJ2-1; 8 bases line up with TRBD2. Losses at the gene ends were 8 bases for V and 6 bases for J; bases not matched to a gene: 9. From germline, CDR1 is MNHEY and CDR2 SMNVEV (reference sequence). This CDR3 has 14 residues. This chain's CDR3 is CASAWTGGGNEQFF. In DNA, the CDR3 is TGTGCCAGCGCCTGGACGGGGGGGGGCAATGAGCAGTTCTTC.

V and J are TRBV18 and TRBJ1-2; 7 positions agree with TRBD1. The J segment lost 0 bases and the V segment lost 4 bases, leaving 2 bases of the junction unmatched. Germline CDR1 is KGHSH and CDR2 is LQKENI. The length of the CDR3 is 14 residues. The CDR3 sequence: CASSLGTANYGYTF. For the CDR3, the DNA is TGTGCCAGCTCACTAGGGACAGCTAACTATGGCTACACCTTC.

The CDR3 nucleotides are TGTGCCAGCAGTTTCGGTGGCTCTGGGGCCAACGTCCTGACTTTC. This gives the protein CASSFGGSGANVLTF. This sequence joins TRBV6-2 or TRBV6-3 and TRBJ2-6, with D unclear. This CDR3 has 15 amino acids. Germline CDR1 MNHEY, CDR2 SVGEGT. The V and J ends lost 4 bases and 0 bases respectively, with 7 bases between them.

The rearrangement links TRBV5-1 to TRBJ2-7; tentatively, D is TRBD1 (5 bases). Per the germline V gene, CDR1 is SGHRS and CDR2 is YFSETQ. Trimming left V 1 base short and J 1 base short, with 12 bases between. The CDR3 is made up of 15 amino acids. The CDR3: CASSLSGAPSYEQYF. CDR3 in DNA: TGCGCCAGCAGCTTGTCTGGGGCCCCATCCTACGAGCAGTACTTC.